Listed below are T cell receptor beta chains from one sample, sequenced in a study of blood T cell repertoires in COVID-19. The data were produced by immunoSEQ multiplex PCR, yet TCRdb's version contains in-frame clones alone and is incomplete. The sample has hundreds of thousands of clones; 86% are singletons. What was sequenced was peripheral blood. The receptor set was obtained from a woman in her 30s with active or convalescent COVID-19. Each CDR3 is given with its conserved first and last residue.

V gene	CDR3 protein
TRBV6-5	CASSLNRDRNEKLFF
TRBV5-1	CASSLAYGSHQETQYF
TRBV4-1	CASSQTGVGAEAFF
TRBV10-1	CASRRLADGGELFF
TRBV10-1	CASSEPGQGAAEQYF
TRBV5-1	CASSLGPGLANEQFF
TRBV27	CASSLYGYRAEAFF
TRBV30	CAWMGLRFGDGYTF
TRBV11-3	CASSLEVVGRGYYGYTF
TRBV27	CASSPLGRGNGYTF
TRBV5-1	CASSLSTENYGYTF
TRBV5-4	CASSLGWAGGGSTEAFF
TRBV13	CASSLRGQAGYTF
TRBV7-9	CASSPMGAQGNEKLFF
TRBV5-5	CASSYDRVNGYTF
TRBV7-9	CASSDAGTGDLYNEQFF
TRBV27	CASSSRLAGGNEQFF
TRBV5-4	CASSLSGTGAYEQYF
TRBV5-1	CASSLGLGTGVAEAFF
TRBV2	CASSADTNNQPQHF
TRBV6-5	CASSYAPGRGPETQYF
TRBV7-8	CASSLDRGDEQYF
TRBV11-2	CASSLVTGGPVEKLFF
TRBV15	CATSIGTGAEGYEQYF
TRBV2	CASSEGTGNEKLFF
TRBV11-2	CASSLDNRGLENYEQYF
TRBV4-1	CASSQDNNQGATYGYTF
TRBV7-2	CASSSRETNTEAFF
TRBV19	CASSSSERNEQYF
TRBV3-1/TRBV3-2	CASSQAPGGSGNTIYF
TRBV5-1	CASSIGQNGETQYF
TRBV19	CASSFTGGDEQFF
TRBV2	CASSIAGGQPQHF
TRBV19	CASSQDRGPGNTIYF
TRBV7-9	CASSLGPVGRGTETQYF
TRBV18	CASSPQGEEKLFF
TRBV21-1	CASTPDSYLNQPQHF
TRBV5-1	CASSSSGRSSYEQYF
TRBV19	CASSIGLAGVYEQYF
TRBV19	CASRSGGSVYGYTF
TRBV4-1	CASSQGRLAGPQETQYF
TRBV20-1	CSARTAYGYTF
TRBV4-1	CASSQEMEDVWSYNEQFF
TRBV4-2	CASSQVTAEDTEAFF
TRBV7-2	CASSLLTAVTEAFF
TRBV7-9	CASSDLAGGYNEQFF
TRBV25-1	CASSEYGTGELFF
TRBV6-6	CASTLYTEAFF
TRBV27	CASRLAGGPYEQYF
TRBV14	CASSQYRGKNSPLHF
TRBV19	CASSARDRGNTEAFF
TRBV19	CASRRGGARQPQHF
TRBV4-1	CASSQDGDIAFF
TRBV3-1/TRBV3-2	CASSPTILTGDHGYGYTF
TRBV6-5	CASSYSNEQYF